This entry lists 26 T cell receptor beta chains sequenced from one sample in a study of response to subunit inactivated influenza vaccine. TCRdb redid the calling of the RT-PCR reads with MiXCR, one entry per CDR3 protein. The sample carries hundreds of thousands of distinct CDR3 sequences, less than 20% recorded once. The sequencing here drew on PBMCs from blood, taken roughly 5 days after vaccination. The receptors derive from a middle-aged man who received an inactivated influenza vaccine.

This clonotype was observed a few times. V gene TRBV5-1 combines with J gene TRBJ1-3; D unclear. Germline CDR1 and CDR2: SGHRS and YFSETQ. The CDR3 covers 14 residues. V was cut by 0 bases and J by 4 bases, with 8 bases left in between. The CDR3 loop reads CASSLEVHGNTIYF. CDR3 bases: TGCGCCAGCAGCTTGGAGGTACACGGAAACACCATATATTTT.

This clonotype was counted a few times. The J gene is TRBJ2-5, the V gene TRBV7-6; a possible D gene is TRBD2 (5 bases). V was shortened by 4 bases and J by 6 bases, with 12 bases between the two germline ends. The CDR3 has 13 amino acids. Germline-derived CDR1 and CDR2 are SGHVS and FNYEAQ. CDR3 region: CASSSGSQQTQYF. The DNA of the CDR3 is TGTGCCAGCAGCTCGGGGTCTCAACAGACCCAGTACTTC.

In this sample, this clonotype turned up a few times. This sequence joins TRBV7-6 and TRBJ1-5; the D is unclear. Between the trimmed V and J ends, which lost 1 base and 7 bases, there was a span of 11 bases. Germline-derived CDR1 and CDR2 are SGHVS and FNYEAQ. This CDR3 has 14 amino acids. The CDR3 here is CASSLGAGGQPQHF. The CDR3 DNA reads TGTGCCAGCAGCTTAGGGGCAGGTGGCCAGCCCCAGCATTTT.

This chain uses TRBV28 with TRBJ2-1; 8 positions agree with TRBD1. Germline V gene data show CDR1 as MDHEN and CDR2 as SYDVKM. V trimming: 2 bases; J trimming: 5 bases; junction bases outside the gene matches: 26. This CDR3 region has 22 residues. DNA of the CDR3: TGTGCCAGCAGTTTACGCAGCTTAAACTCGGACAGGGTACATATGTTCGACAATGAGCAGTTCTTC. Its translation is CASSLRSLNSDRVHMFDNEQFF.

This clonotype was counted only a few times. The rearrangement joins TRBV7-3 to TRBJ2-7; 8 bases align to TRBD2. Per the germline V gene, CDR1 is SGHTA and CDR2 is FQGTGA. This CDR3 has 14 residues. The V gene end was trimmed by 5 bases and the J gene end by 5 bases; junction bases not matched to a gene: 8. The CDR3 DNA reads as TGTGCCAGCAGCACTGGGACTAGGAAGGACGAGCAGTACTTC. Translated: CASSTGTRKDEQYF.

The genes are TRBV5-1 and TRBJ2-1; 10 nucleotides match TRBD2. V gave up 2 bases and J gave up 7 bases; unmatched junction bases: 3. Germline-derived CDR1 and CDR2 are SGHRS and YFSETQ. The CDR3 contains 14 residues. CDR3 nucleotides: TGCGCCAGCAGCTTTCCGGGACTAGCGAATGAGCAGTTCTTC. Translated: CASSFPGLANEQFF.

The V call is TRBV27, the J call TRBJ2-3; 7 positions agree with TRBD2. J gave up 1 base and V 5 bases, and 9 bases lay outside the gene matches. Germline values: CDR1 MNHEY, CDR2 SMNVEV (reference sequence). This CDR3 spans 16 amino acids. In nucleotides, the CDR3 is TGTGCCAGCAGTCCCCCCGCGGGGAGGGGCACAGATACGCAGTATTTT. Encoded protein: CASSPPAGRGTDTQYF.

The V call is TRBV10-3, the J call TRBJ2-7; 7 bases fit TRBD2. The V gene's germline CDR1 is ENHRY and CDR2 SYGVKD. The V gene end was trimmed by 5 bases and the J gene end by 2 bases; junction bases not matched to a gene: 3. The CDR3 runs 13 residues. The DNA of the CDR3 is TGTGCCATCAGTAGCGGGGTTACCTACGAGCAGTACTTC. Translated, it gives CAISSGVTYEQYF.

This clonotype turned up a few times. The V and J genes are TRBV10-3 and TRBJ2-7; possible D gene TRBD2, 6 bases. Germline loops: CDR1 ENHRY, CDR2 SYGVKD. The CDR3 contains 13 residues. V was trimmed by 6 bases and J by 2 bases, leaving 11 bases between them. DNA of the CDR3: TGTGCCATCAGATTAACTAGCACCTACGAGCAGTACTTC. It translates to CAIRLTSTYEQYF.

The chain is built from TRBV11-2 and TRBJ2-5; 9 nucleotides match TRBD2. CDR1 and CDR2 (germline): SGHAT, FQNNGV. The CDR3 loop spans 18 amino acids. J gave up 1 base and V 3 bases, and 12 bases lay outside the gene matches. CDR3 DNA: TGTGCCAGCAGCTTGGTGGGGTGGCGGGAGGGCCTCCAAGAGACCCAGTACTTC. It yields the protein CASSLVGWREGLQETQYF.

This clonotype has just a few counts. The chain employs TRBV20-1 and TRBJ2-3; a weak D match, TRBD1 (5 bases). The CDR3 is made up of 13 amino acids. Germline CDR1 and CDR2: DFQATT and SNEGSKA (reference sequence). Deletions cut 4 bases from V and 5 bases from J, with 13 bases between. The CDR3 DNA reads TGCAGTGCTAATTTCTACCAGGGAGATACGCAGTATTTT. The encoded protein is CSANFYQGDTQYF.

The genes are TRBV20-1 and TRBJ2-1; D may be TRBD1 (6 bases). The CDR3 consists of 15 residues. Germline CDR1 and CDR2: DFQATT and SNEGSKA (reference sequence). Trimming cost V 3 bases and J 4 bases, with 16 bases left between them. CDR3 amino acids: CSARDPGHPYNEQFF. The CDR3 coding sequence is TGCAGTGCTAGGGATCCGGGACACCCTTACAATGAGCAGTTCTTC.

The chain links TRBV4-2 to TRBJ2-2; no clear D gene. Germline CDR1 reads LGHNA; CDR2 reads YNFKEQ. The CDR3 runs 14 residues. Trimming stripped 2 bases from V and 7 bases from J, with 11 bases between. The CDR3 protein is CASSQNLENGELFF. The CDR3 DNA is TGTGCCAGCAGCCAAAATCTCGAGAACGGGGAGCTGTTTTTT.

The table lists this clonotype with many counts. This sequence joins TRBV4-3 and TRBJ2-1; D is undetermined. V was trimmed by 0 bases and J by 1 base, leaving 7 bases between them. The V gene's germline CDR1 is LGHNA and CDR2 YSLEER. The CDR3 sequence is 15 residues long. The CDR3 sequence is CASSQDSGSYNEQFF. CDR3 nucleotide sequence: TGCGCCAGCAGCCAAGATTCCGGGTCCTACAATGAGCAGTTCTTC.

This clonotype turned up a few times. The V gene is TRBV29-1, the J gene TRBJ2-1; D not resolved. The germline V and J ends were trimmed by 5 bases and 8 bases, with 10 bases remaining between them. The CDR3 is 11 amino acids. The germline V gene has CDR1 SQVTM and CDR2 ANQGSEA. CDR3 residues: CSVSHRDEQFF. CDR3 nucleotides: TGCAGCGTTAGCCATAGGGATGAGCAGTTCTTC.

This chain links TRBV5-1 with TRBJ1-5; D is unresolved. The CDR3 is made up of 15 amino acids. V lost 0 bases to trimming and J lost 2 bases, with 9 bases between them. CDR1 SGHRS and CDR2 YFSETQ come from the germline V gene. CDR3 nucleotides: TGCGCCAGCAGCTTGGGTGGATTGCGCAATCAGCCCCAGCATTTT. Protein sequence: CASSLGGLRNQPQHF.

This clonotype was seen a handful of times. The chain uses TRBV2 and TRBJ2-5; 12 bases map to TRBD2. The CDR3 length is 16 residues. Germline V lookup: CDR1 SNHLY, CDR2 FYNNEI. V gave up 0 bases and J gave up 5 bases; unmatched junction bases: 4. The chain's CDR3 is CASSEARLAGVETQYF. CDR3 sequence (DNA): TGTGCCAGCAGTGAAGCGAGACTAGCGGGGGTTGAGACCCAGTACTTC. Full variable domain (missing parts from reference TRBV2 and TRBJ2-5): EPEVTQTPSHQVTQMGQEVILRCVPISNHLYFYWYRQILGQKVEFLVSFYNNEISEKSEIFDDQFSVERPDGSNFTLKIRSTKLEDSAMYFCASSEARLAGVETQYFGPGTRLLVL.

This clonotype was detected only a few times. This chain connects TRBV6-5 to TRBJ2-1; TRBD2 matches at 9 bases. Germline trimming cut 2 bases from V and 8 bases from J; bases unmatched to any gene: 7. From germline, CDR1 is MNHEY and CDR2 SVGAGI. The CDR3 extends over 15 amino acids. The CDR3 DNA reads TGTGCCAGCAGTTACGGCGGGAGGGCCCTGGATGAGCAGTTCTTC. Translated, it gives CASSYGGRALDEQFF.

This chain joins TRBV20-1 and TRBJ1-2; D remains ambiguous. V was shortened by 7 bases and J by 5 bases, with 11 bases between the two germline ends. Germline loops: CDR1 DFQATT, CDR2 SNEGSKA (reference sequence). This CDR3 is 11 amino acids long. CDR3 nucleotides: TGCAGTGGTACAGCCTATTATGGCTACACCTTC. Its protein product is CSGTAYYGYTF.

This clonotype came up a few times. Written as DNA, the CDR3 is TGCATGACGGAGGGCGCTAACTATGGCTACACCTTC. Its translation is CMTEGANYGYTF. The chain combines TRBV20-1 with TRBJ1-2, with D hard to call. The germline V gene has CDR1 DFQATT and CDR2 SNEGSKA (reference sequence). CDR3 size: 12 residues.

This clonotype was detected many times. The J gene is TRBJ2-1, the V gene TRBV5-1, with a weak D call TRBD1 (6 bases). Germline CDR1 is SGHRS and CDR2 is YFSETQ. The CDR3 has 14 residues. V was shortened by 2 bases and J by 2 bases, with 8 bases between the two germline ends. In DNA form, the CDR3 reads TGCGCCAGCAGCTTACGACAGGCCTACAATGAGCAGTTCTTC. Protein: CASSLRQAYNEQFF.

The CDR3 nucleotides read TGCAGCGTTGCCGGGAGGGGGCCTGAAGCTTTCTTT. It yields the protein CSVAGRGPEAFF. The chain employs TRBV29-1 and TRBJ1-1, with 7 bases lining up with TRBD1. CDR3 length equals 12 residues. The junction had 5 bases not matched to a gene; V was cut back by 4 bases and J by 6 bases. Germline V CDR1 and CDR2: SQVTM, ANQGSEA.

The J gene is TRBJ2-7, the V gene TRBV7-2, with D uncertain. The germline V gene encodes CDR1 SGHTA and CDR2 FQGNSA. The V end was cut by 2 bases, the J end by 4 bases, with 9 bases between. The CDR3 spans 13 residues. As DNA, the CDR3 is TGTGCCAGCAGCTTAAACGCTGGGTACGAGCAGTACTTC. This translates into CASSLNAGYEQYF.

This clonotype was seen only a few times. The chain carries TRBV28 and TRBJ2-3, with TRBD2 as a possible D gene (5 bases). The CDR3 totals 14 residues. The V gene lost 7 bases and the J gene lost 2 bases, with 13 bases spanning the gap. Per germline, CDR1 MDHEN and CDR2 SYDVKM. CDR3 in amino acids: CASTYPRDTDTQYF. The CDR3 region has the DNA TGTGCCAGCACGTACCCCCGGGACACAGATACGCAGTATTTT.

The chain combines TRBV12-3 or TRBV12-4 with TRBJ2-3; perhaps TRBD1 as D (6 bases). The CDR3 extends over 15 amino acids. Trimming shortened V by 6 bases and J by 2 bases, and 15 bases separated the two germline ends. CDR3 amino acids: CASSPGQQPTDTQYF. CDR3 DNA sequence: TGTGCCAGCAGCCCTGGACAGCAGCCCACAGATACGCAGTATTTT.

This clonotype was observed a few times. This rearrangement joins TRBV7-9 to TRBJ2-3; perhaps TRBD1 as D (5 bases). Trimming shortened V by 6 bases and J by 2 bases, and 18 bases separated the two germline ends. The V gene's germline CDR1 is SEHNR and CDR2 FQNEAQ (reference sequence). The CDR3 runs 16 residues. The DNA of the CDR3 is TGTGCCAGCAGTTCCGAACAGGCCACGTTCACAGATACGCAGTATTTT. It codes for CASSSEQATFTDTQYF.